Each of the 3 T cell receptor beta chains below was sequenced from the same sample in a study of blood T cell repertoires in COVID-19. Assay used: immunoSEQ multiplex PCR; TCRdb lists only in-frame clones, some missing. This table has 300,000 or so clones, about nine tenths appearing once. Input material: peripheral blood. These receptors were collected from a woman in her thirties or forties with acute or convalescent COVID-19.

This clone came up once. V is TRBV6-1 and J is TRBJ1-6; TRBD1 agrees at 7 bases. CDR1 and CDR2 from the germline V gene are MNHNS and SASEGT. Trimming removed 6 bases from V and 5 bases from J; junction bases left unmatched: 1. This CDR3 has 13 amino acids. The DNA of the CDR3 is TGTGCCAGCAGGACAGGGAATAATTCACCCCTCCACTTT. It specifies CASRTGNNSPLHF.

V and J are TRBV6-6 and TRBJ2-3; maybe TRBD1 (5 bases). Germline CDR1 MNHNY, CDR2 SVGAGI (reference sequence). This CDR3 comprises 13 residues. The germline V and J ends were trimmed by 2 bases and 6 bases, with 9 bases remaining between them. DNA of the CDR3: TGTGCCAGCAGTTACCCAGCAGGGGATACGCAGTATTTT. This codes for CASSYPAGDTQYF.

This sequence joins TRBV11-2 and TRBJ1-2, with TRBD1 identical over 8 bases. V trimming: 1 base; J trimming: 7 bases; junction bases outside the gene matches: 2. This CDR3 is 13 amino acids long. CDR1 and CDR2 from the germline V gene are SGHAT and FQNNGV. The CDR3 is CASSLAGQGGYTF. For the CDR3, the DNA is TGTGCCAGCAGCTTAGCAGGACAGGGTGGCTACACCTTC.